This is a list of T cell receptor beta chains from one sample in a study of blood T cells in healthy people across ages. TCRdb processed the 5' RACE reads anew with MiXCR; each CDR3 protein has one entry. The top ten hold 51% of the sample, which has approximately 400,000 distinct CDR3 sequences, about 52% seen once. Sequences were obtained from blood. The receptors derive from a man in his fifties or sixties in good health. The CDR3 runs from the conserved cysteine through the conserved F or W. D genes are given only for firm matches. Size tells how often a clone was seen (once, few, many) or the class of an expanded clone, and some rows leave it out.

clone_size,d_call,v_call,j_call,cdr3_aa,cdr3_nt
NA,NA,TRBV29-1,TRBJ2-5,CSVDLGPQETQYF,TGCAGCGTTGATCTCGGGCCCCAAGAGACCCAGTACTTC
NA,NA,TRBV27,TRBJ2-7,CASSFSGTSYEQYF,TGTGCCAGCAGTTTTTCCGGGACAAGCTACGAGCAGTACTTC
NA,TRBD1,TRBV7-9,TRBJ1-4,CASSVGQARDEKLFF,TGTGCCAGCAGCGTTGGACAGGCGCGGGATGAAAAACTGTTTTTT
NA,NA,TRBV4-2,TRBJ1-2,CASSQGQGESGGYTF,TGTGCCAGCAGCCAAGGCCAGGGTGAATCGGGGGGCTACACCTTC
NA,NA,TRBV7-2,TRBJ2-5,CASSLYAGAVQETQYF,TGTGCCAGCAGCTTATATGCGGGGGCCGTCCAAGAGACCCAGTACTTC
NA,NA,TRBV14,TRBJ2-4,CASSHRTDENIQYF,TGTGCCAGCAGCCATAGGACGGACGAAAACATTCAGTACTTC
few,NA,TRBV4-1,TRBJ1-2,CASSPMPLYGYTF,TGCGCCAGCAGCCCAATGCCCTTATATGGCTACACCTTC
few,TRBD1,TRBV12-3/TRBV12-4,TRBJ2-4,CASSLGTDLAKNIQYF,TGTGCCAGCAGTCTCGGGACAGATCTAGCCAAAAACATTCAGTACTTC
many,NA,TRBV27,TRBJ2-3,CASSLTGFTLDTQYF,TGTGCCAGCAGTTTGACAGGTTTCACACTTGATACGCAGTATTTT
few,NA,TRBV2,TRBJ2-3,CASALPGRSTDTQYF,TGTGCCAGCGCGTTACCAGGGCGAAGCACAGATACGCAGTATTTT
NA,TRBD1,TRBV29-1,TRBJ2-5,CSSRDRAYNEQYF,TGCAGCTCCCGGGACAGGGCCTACAATGAGCAGTACTTC
NA,NA,TRBV4-3,TRBJ1-6,CASSQPGLENSPLHF,TGCGCCAGCAGCCAGCCGGGGTTGGAGAATTCACCCCTCCACTTT
NA,NA,TRBV3-1,TRBJ2-3,CASSQDGSVGLRFTDTQYF,TGTGCCAGCAGCCAAGATGGGTCGGTGGGACTCCGCTTCACAGATACGCAGTATTTT
NA,NA,TRBV20-1,TRBJ1-2,CSPSSGTANYGYTF,TGCAGTCCTTCTTCCGGGACGGCAAACTATGGCTACACCTTC
few,TRBD2,TRBV29-1,TRBJ2-7,CSVGAGMSYEQYF,TGCAGCGTTGGAGCGGGAATGTCCTACGAGCAGTACTTC
NA,TRBD2,TRBV5-5,TRBJ2-7,CASSAGTSVFEQYF,TGTGCCAGCAGCGCCGGGACTAGCGTTTTCGAGCAGTACTTC
few,TRBD1,TRBV10-3,TRBJ2-3,CAISTRTGGGTDTQYF,TGTGCCATCAGTACCCGGACAGGGGGCGGCACAGATACGCAGTATTTT
few,TRBD1,TRBV20-1,TRBJ2-3,CSATPGTGADTQYF,TGCAGTGCTACGCCCGGGACAGGGGCAGATACGCAGTATTTT
NA,TRBD1,TRBV7-9,TRBJ1-1,CAYKRGQENTEAFF,TGTGCCTACAAGAGGGGGCAAGAGAACACTGAAGCTTTCTTT
NA,TRBD1,TRBV5-1,TRBJ1-2,CASSPDRGLSYGYTF,TGCGCCAGCAGCCCGGACAGGGGCCTATCCTATGGCTACACCTTC
once,NA,TRBV5-5,TRBJ2-7,CASSLAGPSTNEQYF,TGTGCCAGCAGCCTGGCCGGTCCCAGCACAAACGAGCAGTACTTC
NA,TRBD2,TRBV20-1,TRBJ2-4,CSASGGLAGGLAKNIQYF,TGCAGTGCTAGTGGCGGACTAGCGGGAGGGCTGGCCAAAAACATTCAGTACTTC
NA,NA,TRBV29-1,TRBJ2-7,CSVEDRHAGYEQYF,TGCAGCGTTGAAGATCGACACGCGGGCTACGAGCAGTACTTC
many,TRBD1,TRBV4-3,TRBJ1-6,CASRGQGARSPLHF,TGCGCCAGCAGGGGACAGGGGGCGAGGTCACCCCTCCACTTT
few,TRBD1,TRBV5-1,TRBJ2-4,CASSPGTGLDIQYF,TGCGCCAGCAGCCCCGGGACAGGGTTAGACATTCAGTACTTC
NA,NA,TRBV7-2,TRBJ2-5,CASSLDGGQETQYF,TGTGCCAGCAGCTTAGACGGGGGCCAAGAGACCCAGTACTTC
NA,TRBD2,TRBV6-2/TRBV6-3,TRBJ2-4,CASSYPQSGRAVGNIQYF,TGTGCCAGCAGTTACCCGCAGAGCGGGAGGGCCGTTGGGAACATTCAGTACTTC
NA,TRBD1,TRBV7-2,TRBJ2-7,CASSLGAGGGYEQYF,TGTGCCAGCAGCTTAGGGGCAGGGGGCGGCTACGAGCAGTACTTC
many,TRBD2,TRBV7-2,TRBJ2-6,CASSPGRTGANVLTF,TGTGCCAGCAGCCCCGGGAGGACTGGGGCCAACGTCCTGACTTTC
NA,NA,TRBV12-3/TRBV12-4,TRBJ2-5,CASARAGPWTQYF,TGTGCCAGCGCCCGGGCGGGGCCTTGGACCCAGTACTTC
few,TRBD2,TRBV12-3/TRBV12-4,TRBJ2-7,CASSEGFGSGGEYEQYF,TGTGCCAGCAGTGAGGGCTTCGGCAGCGGGGGGGAATACGAGCAGTACTTC